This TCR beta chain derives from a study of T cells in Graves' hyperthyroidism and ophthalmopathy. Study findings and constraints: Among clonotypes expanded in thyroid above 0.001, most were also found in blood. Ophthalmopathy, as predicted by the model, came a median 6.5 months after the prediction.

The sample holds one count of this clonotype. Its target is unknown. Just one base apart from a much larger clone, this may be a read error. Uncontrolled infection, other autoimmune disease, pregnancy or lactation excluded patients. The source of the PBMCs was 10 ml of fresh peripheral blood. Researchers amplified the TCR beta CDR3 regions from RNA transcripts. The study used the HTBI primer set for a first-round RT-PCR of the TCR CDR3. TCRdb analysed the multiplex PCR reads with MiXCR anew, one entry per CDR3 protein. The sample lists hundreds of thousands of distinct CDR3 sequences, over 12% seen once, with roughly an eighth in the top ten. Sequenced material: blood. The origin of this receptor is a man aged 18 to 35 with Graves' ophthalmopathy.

The CDR3 sequence: CATSTRDRIYEQFF. In nucleotides, the CDR3 is TGTGCCACCAGCACCCGGGACAGGATCTACGAGCAGTTCTTC. The rearrangement links TRBV15 to TRBJ2-1; 8 nucleotides align to TRBD1. The CDR3 spans 14 residues. V was pared by 4 bases and J by 10 bases, with 9 bases of the junction left unmatched. The V gene's germline CDR1 is LNHNV and CDR2 YYDKDF (reference sequence).